This T cell receptor beta chain was sequenced during a study of T cells in Graves' hyperthyroidism and ophthalmopathy. Overall study: Peripheral blood sampling occurred at initial diagnosis, before any treatment.

There are many counts of this clonotype. Cells are PBMCs isolated from 10 ml of fresh blood. Using RNA transcripts as the source, TCR beta CDR3 regions were amplified. When the TCR CDR3 underwent first-round RT-PCR, the HTBI primer set was used. One entry per CDR3 protein results from TCRdb running MiXCR on the multiplex PCR reads. The sample has fewer than 450,000 distinct CDR3 sequences; about 17% are singletons. The source of this sequence is a woman aged 30 to 39 with Graves' hyperthyroidism that later progressed to Graves' ophthalmopathy. Sequences were obtained from blood.

CDR3 residues: CATSDTTGEPEQYF. The DNA of the CDR3 is TGTGCCACCAGTGATACAACAGGGGAACCCGAGCAGTACTTC. The chain employs TRBV24-1 and TRBJ2-7; 7 positions agree with TRBD1. The germline V gene encodes CDR1 KGHDR and CDR2 SFDVKD. V shed 3 bases, J shed 6 bases, and the junction held 7 bases outside the gene matches. The CDR3 contains 14 residues.